The rows below give T cell receptor beta chains drawn from one sample of a study of T cell responses to AZD1222 COVID-19 vaccine. This table comes from immunoSEQ multiplex PCR, and its TCRdb copy is limited to in-frame clones, with some not included. In the table there are roughly 120,000 clones, 88% of which are singletons. The sample in question was peripheral blood, obtained on day 0 of MenACWY control vaccination. The source of these receptors is an adult in good health. Both conserved end residues are part of each CDR3. D genes are given only for firm matches. Clone size, where shown, is once, few, many, or a class for clones that have expanded.

TRBV18	14	.	TRBJ2-1	.	TGTGCCAGCTCACCGTACTCTCGGGGTGACGAGCAGTTCTTC	CASSPYSRGDEQFF
TRBV28	12	.	TRBJ1-4	.	TGTGCCGGGGGGAGGGCGTCGGAAAAACTGTTTTTT	CAGGRASEKLFF
TRBV24-1	14	few	TRBJ2-2	.	TGTGCCACCAGCGGACCGTCGGGCACCGGGGAGCTGTTTTTT	CATSGPSGTGELFF
TRBV5-1	13	.	TRBJ2-3	.	TGCGCCAGCAGCGATGGTAACGCAGATACGCAGTATTTT	CASSDGNADTQYF
TRBV6-1	14	once	TRBJ2-7	TRBD2	TGTGCCAGCAGTGAAGGGGGGGGGACGGACGAGCAGTACTTC	CASSEGGGTDEQYF
TRBV19	14	few	TRBJ2-2	.	TGTGCCAGTAGTAGTGGCTTAGACACCGGGGAGCTGTTTTTT	CASSSGLDTGELFF
TRBV3-1/TRBV3-2	19	.	TRBJ2-7	.	TGTGCCAGCCCCCTCACCCGATACAGTTATGGGGGTCGGTCTTACGAGCAGTACTTC	CASPLTRYSYGGRSYEQYF
TRBV7-8	16	.	TRBJ1-4	TRBD1	TGTGCCAGCAGCTTATTGGGACAGGGCGCTAATGAAAAACTGTTTTTT	CASSLLGQGANEKLFF
TRBV11-1	14	.	TRBJ2-1	TRBD1	TGTGCCAGCAGCTCTAGGACAGGGGGGGATGAGCAGTTCTTC	CASSSRTGGDEQFF
TRBV10-3	14	once	TRBJ1-3	TRBD1	TGTGCCATCAGATCGGACAGGGATGGAAACACCATATATTTT	CAIRSDRDGNTIYF
TRBV19	13	.	TRBJ2-1	TRBD2	TGTGCCAGTAACACGGGAGGGCCCAATGAGCAGTTCTTC	CASNTGGPNEQFF
TRBV23-1	11	.	TRBJ1-2	.	TGCGCCAGCAGTCAGGACTATGGCTACACCTTC	CASSQDYGYTF
TRBV18	18	.	TRBJ2-2	.	TGTGCCAGCTCACCACTTAGGCAGGGGCTTCCGCGGACCGGGGAGCTGTTTTTT	CASSPLRQGLPRTGELFF
TRBV9	15	.	TRBJ2-1	TRBD2	TGTGCCAGCAGCGGACTAGCGGGGGAATACAATGAGCAGTTCTTC	CASSGLAGEYNEQFF
TRBV6-2/TRBV6-3	11	.	TRBJ2-5	.	TGTGCCAGCAGTTACGAGGAGACCCAGTACTTC	CASSYEETQYF
TRBV4-3	14	few	TRBJ2-2	TRBD2	TGCGCCAGCAAGAAGACTAGCGGCGCCGGGGAGCTGTTTTTT	CASKKTSGAGELFF
TRBV9	15	once	TRBJ2-3	TRBD2	TGTGCCAGCAGCGTGACTAGCGGGAGGGCAGATACGCAGTATTTT	CASSVTSGRADTQYF
TRBV18	14	.	TRBJ1-1	.	TGTGCCAGCTCACGAGGGGAAGGGAACACTGAAGCTTTCTTT	CASSRGEGNTEAFF
TRBV6-6	15	once	TRBJ1-4	.	TGTGCCAGCAGTTCCGGTCTCGCTGGAGATGAAAAACTGTTTTTT	CASSSGLAGDEKLFF
TRBV5-1	14	few	TRBJ2-1	TRBD1	TGCGCCAGCAGCTTCGGGACAGGCAACAATGAGCAGTTCTTC	CASSFGTGNNEQFF
TRBV6-2/TRBV6-3	13	.	TRBJ1-4	.	TGTGCCAGCAGTTATGGAGGGATGGGAAAACTGTTTTTT	CASSYGGMGKLFF
TRBV7-7	15	.	TRBJ2-1	.	TGTGCTAGCAGCTTAGAGCAGTCCTCCTACAATGAGCAGTTCTTC	CASSLEQSSYNEQFF
TRBV18	15	.	TRBJ1-1	.	TGTGCCAGCTCACCAACCCCCGCAGGGGCTACTGAAGCTTTCTTT	CASSPTPAGATEAFF
TRBV5-3	16	.	TRBJ2-3	.	TGTGCCAGAAGCCGAAGAGGCGACGAGGGAACAGATACGCAGTATTTT	CARSRRGDEGTDTQYF
TRBV30	16	.	TRBJ1-4	TRBD1	TGTGCCTGGACCGGACAGGGAACTTCAACTAATGAAAAACTGTTTTTT	CAWTGQGTSTNEKLFF
TRBV10-3	15	.	TRBJ1-1	.	TGTGCCATCAGTGCGCCGGGGGGGGAGCAAACTGAAGCTTTCTTT	CAISAPGGEQTEAFF
TRBV29-1	13	.	TRBJ2-7	.	TGCAGCGTTGTCCTAACTGGTTCCTACGAGCAGTACTTC	CSVVLTGSYEQYF
TRBV2	12	.	TRBJ2-7	.	TGTGCCAGAGAGGGGGAGGGGCCGGTGCAGTACTTC	CAREGEGPVQYF
TRBV18	16	.	TRBJ1-4	TRBD1	TGTGCCAGCTCACCGGTCGTCGGACAGGTTAATGAAAAACTGTTTTTT	CASSPVVGQVNEKLFF
TRBV5-1	16	.	TRBJ1-1	.	TGCGCCAGCAGCTTGCGGGTTGCGGACCGAAACGCTGAAGCTTTCTTT	CASSLRVADRNAEAFF
TRBV4-1	15	.	TRBJ1-4	TRBD1	TGCGCCAGCAGCCCGCGCGGGACAGGTTATGAAAAACTGTTTTTT	CASSPRGTGYEKLFF
TRBV3-1/TRBV3-2	16	.	TRBJ2-5	TRBD1	TGTGCCAGCAGCCAACGACAGGGCGGGTACCAAGAGACCCAGTACTTC	CASSQRQGGYQETQYF
TRBV13	13	.	TRBJ1-1	.	TGTGCCAGCAGCCCCGAGAGGCAGACTGAAGCTTTCTTT	CASSPERQTEAFF
TRBV15	15	.	TRBJ2-1	TRBD2	TGTGCCACCAGCAGAGAGACTAGCGGGGTTGGTGAGCAGTTCTTC	CATSRETSGVGEQFF
TRBV28	17	.	TRBJ1-1	TRBD1	TGTGCCAGCAGTCCGCGACAGGGGAAAGGGTTAGGCACTGAAGCTTTCTTT	CASSPRQGKGLGTEAFF
TRBV5-1	14	.	TRBJ2-5	TRBD1	TGCGCCAGCAGCCCGGGACAGACGAGGGAGACCCAGTACTTC	CASSPGQTRETQYF
TRBV27	16	.	TRBJ2-1	TRBD1	TGTGCCAGCACGCCCCGACAGGGGACTTTGGTAGATGAGCAGTTCTTC	CASTPRQGTLVDEQFF
TRBV5-6	16	.	TRBJ2-6	.	TGTGCCAGCAGCTTTTCAAGGGCGGCTGGGGCCAACGTCCTGACTTTC	CASSFSRAAGANVLTF
TRBV7-2	16	.	TRBJ2-1	.	TGTGCCAGCAGCTTAGGATTTACGGGGGTACTCAATGAGCAGTTCTTC	CASSLGFTGVLNEQFF
TRBV7-3	14	.	TRBJ2-5	TRBD2	TGTGCCAGCAGCCCCAGCGGGAGCAGTGAGACCCAGTACTTC	CASSPSGSSETQYF
TRBV15	17	.	TRBJ2-2	.	TGTACCACCAGCAGCCTTTTCCGACAGGACAACACCGGGGAGCTGTTTTTT	CTTSSLFRQDNTGELFF
TRBV28	17	once	TRBJ1-5	.	TGTGCCAGCAGTCCCCTGGGACCTAATTATAGCAATCAGCCCCAGCATTTT	CASSPLGPNYSNQPQHF
TRBV19	13	.	TRBJ1-3	TRBD1	TGTGCCAGCACGACAGGGCCTGGAAACACCATATATTTT	CASTTGPGNTIYF
TRBV27	15	.	TRBJ2-2	.	TGTGCCAGCGCCTCGTGGGGTTCGGTCACCGGGGAGCTGTTTTTT	CASASWGSVTGELFF
TRBV30	16	.	TRBJ1-3	.	TGTGCCTGGAGTGTAAGGCGACAATTGTCTGGAAACACCATATATTTT	CAWSVRRQLSGNTIYF
TRBV19	13	.	TRBJ1-1	.	TGTGCCAGTAAGACGGGACAGAACACTGAAGCTTTCTTT	CASKTGQNTEAFF
TRBV7-2	13	.	TRBJ2-5	.	TGTGCCAGCAGCTTGACGTACCAAGAGACCCAGTACTTC	CASSLTYQETQYF
TRBV5-6	16	once	TRBJ2-7	TRBD1	TGTGCCAGCAGCTTGTGGGGTGCACAGGGGGTTGTCGAGCAGTACTTC	CASSLWGAQGVVEQYF
TRBV19	13	.	TRBJ2-7	TRBD1	TGTGCCAGTAGGGGGACAGGCGCCTACGAGCAGTACTTC	CASRGTGAYEQYF
TRBV12-3/TRBV12-4	13	.	TRBJ1-2	.	TGTGCCAGCAGTCCCACGGGGTATTATGGCTACACCTTC	CASSPTGYYGYTF
TRBV7-3	14	.	TRBJ1-1	TRBD1	TGTGCCAGCAACCTGGACAGGGTTAACACTGAAGCTTTCTTT	CASNLDRVNTEAFF
TRBV2	14	.	TRBJ1-6	.	TGTGCCAGCAGTGGACGCCAGGCCTATTCACCCCTCCACTTT	CASSGRQAYSPLHF
TRBV28	13	once	TRBJ1-1	.	TGTGCCCGCAGTTTATTTCGGGGGGGGGAGTCTTTCTTT	CARSLFRGGESFF
TRBV4-1	14	.	TRBJ1-6	.	TGCGCCAGCAGCCAAGAGGGGACAACGTACCCCCTCCACTTT	CASSQEGTTYPLHF
TRBV24-1	15	.	TRBJ2-7	.	TGTGCCACCAGTGATGGGAGGGGGGTCTCCTACGAGCAGTACTTC	CATSDGRGVSYEQYF
TRBV5-4	13	.	TRBJ1-2	TRBD1	TGTGCCAGCAGCCCGACAGGGCGAGTAGGCTACACCTTC	CASSPTGRVGYTF
TRBV7-2	17	.	TRBJ2-1	TRBD1	TGTGCCAGCAGCGAAACCGGGACAGGGTTCGGAGGGTATGAGCAGTTCTTC	CASSETGTGFGGYEQFF
TRBV5-1	13	.	TRBJ2-1	.	TGCGCCAGCAGCTTGGAGCTTTATAATGAGCAGTTCTTC	CASSLELYNEQFF
TRBV6-5	16	.	TRBJ2-7	.	TGTGCCAGCAGTTACTCGACGACGACACTAGCCTACGAGCAGTACTTC	CASSYSTTTLAYEQYF
TRBV4-1	15	.	TRBJ1-6	.	TGCGCCAGCAGCCAACGAAACTCTGGGAATTCACCCCTCCACTTT	CASSQRNSGNSPLHF